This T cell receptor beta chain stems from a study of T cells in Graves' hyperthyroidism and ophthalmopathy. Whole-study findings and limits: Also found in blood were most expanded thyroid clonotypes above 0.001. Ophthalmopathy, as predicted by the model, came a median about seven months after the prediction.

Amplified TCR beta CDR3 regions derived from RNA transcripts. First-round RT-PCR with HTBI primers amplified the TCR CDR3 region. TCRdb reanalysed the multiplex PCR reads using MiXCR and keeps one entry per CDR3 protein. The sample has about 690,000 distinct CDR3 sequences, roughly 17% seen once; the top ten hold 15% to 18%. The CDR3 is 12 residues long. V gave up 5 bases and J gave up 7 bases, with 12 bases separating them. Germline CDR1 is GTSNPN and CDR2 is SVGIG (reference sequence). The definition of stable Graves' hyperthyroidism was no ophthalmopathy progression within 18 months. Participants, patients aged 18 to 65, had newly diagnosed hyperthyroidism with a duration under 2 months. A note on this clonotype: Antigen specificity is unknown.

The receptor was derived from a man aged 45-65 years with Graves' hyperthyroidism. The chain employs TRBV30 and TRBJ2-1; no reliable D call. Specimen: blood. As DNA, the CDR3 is TGTGCCTGGGCTAGAATCCTTAATGAGCAGTTCTTC. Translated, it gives CAWARILNEQFF.